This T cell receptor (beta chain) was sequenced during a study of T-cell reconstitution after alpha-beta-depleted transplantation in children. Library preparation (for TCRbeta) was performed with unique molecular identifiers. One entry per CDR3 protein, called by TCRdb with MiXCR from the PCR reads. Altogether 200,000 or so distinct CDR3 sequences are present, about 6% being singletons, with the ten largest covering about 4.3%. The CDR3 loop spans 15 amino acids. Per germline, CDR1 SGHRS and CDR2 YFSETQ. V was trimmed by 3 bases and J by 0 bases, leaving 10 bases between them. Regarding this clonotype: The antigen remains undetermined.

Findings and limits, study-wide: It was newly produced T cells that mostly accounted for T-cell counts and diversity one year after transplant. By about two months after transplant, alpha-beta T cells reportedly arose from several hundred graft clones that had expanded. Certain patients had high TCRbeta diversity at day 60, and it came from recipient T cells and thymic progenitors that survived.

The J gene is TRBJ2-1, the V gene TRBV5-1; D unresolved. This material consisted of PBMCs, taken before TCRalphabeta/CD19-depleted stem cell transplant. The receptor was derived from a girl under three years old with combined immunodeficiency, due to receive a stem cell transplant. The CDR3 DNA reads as TGCGCCAGCAGCTGGGCTGGTCGCTCCTACAATGAGCAGTTCTTC. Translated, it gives CASSWAGRSYNEQFF.